This TCR beta chain was identified in a study of T cells in Graves' hyperthyroidism and ophthalmopathy. As for the study in general: Peripheral blood collection took place at initial diagnosis, before any treatment. Study outcomes and limitations: Within blood appeared most thyroid clonotypes that had expanded above 0.001.

This clonotype appeared many times. Its specificity is not known. The cohort's ophthalmopathy patients, a group with duration under 3 months, had a Clinical Activity Score of at least 3 and a NOSPECS grade of at least 4. Lactation, pregnancy, other autoimmune disease or uncontrolled infection excluded patients. Amplification yielded TCR beta CDR3 regions, with RNA transcripts as the source. The HTBI set primed first-round TCR CDR3 RT-PCR. TCRdb recomputed calls from the multiplex PCR reads with MiXCR, one row per CDR3 protein. The sample carries 300,000 to 450,000 distinct CDR3 sequences, roughly 18% recorded once. The receptor was isolated from a man between 18 and 29 years old with Graves' ophthalmopathy. Material: blood.

DNA for the CDR3: TGTGCCAGCAGCTACCGGACAGGGGTGTACACCGGGGAGCTGTTTTTT. This sequence encodes CASSYRTGVYTGELFF. The J gene is TRBJ2-2, the V gene TRBV3-1; 9 bases align to TRBD1. The ends lost 5 bases at V and 3 bases at J; junction bases unmatched: 7. Germline V gives CDR1 LGHDT, CDR2 YNNKEL (reference sequence). The CDR3 extends over 16 amino acids.